This T cell receptor beta chain was sequenced during a study of CD8+CD57+ T cells in acquired aplastic anemia. Patients selected for sequencing had displayed CD8+CD57+ cell expansion by flow cytometry. J lost 6 bases, V lost 2 bases, and 9 bases had no gene match. CDR3 size: 15 residues. In germline, CDR1 is SGDLS, CDR2 YYNGEE. It was genomic DNA that served as the template for profiling TCR beta VDJ and CDR3. A single record per CDR3 protein comes from TCRdb applying MiXCR to the reads. The data show around 200,000 distinct CDR3 sequences, roughly half seen once. The genes are TRBV9 and TRBJ2-3, with 7 bases fitting TRBD2. The sequence derives from a human donor with aplastic anemia. Sequenced material: sorted CD4+, CD8+, or CD8+CD57+ T cells (not recorded which) from PBMCs. CDR3: CASSVTGGSWDTQYF. The CDR3 DNA follows: TGTGCCAGCAGCGTGACGGGCGGGAGCTGGGATACGCAGTATTTT.